Presented here are 13 T cell receptor beta chains from one specimen sequenced in a study of blood T cell repertoires in COVID-19. Here immunoSEQ multiplex PCR was the method, and the copy in TCRdb shows in-frame clones only, minus some. This repertoire shows about 280,000 clones, around 84% found once; its top ten account for over 4%. Specimen: PBMCs or T cells enriched from blood (not recorded which). These receptor sequences come from a man aged 40-55 years who had been exposed to COVID-19.

The V call is TRBV6-5, the J call TRBJ1-1; D is possibly TRBD1 (6 bases). V was pared by 7 bases and J by 1 base, with 16 bases between. CDR1 MNHEY and CDR2 SVGAGI come from the germline V gene. CDR3 length: 15 residues. The CDR3 loop reads CASNLRRGKNTEAFF. DNA for the CDR3: TGTGCCAGCAACCTACGCAGGGGAAAGAACACTGAAGCTTTCTTT.

The V gene is TRBV19, the J gene TRBJ2-3; D might be TRBD1 (6 bases). The CDR3 is 15 residues long. Germline loops: CDR1 LNHDA, CDR2 SQIVND (reference sequence). Between the trimmed V and J ends, which lost 10 bases and 2 bases, there was a span of 19 bases. This CDR3 reads CATLGRDIYTDTQYF. The CDR3 DNA reads TGTGCCACCCTGGGAAGGGACATTTACACAGATACGCAGTATTTT.

This sequence joins TRBV4-1 and TRBJ1-4; the D is unclear. This CDR3 is 16 amino acids long. The germline V gene has CDR1 MGHRA and CDR2 YSYEKL. V gave up 1 base and J gave up 0 bases, with 9 bases separating them. CDR3 nucleotides: TGCGCCAGCAGCCAAGTTGTCGGTGCAACTAATGAAAAACTGTTTTTT. This encodes CASSQVVGATNEKLFF.

The chain couples TRBV6-2 or TRBV6-3 to TRBJ2-6; D is possibly TRBD2 (5 bases). Trimming removed 2 bases at V and 0 bases at J, with 17 bases between. Germline CDR1 MNHEY, CDR2 SVGEGT. This CDR3 is 19 amino acids long. The CDR3 bases are TGTGCCAGCAGTTACGGTGGAATCGGAGGAAGCTCTGGGGCCAACGTCCTGACTTTC. Amino acid sequence: CASSYGGIGGSSGANVLTF.

CDR3 in amino acids: CASSFEYGYTF. CDR3 DNA sequence: TGTGCCAGCAGCTTTGAGTATGGCTACACCTTC. V gene TRBV7-9 combines with J gene TRBJ1-2; D is unresolved. Germline CDR1 reads SEHNR; CDR2 reads FQNEAQ (reference sequence). The V gene lost 3 bases and the J gene lost 5 bases, with 4 bases spanning the gap. This CDR3 spans 11 amino acids. Based on the CDR3 plus reference TRBV7-9 and TRBJ1-2, the full variable domain is DTGVSQNPRHKITKRGQNVTFRCDPISEHNRLYWYRQTLGQGPEFLTYFQNEAQLEKSRLLSDRFSAERPKGSFSTLEIQRTEQGDSAMYLCASSFEYGYTFGSGTRLTVV.

The CDR3 nucleotides read TGTGCCAGCAGACTATCGGTCGGGGAGCTGTTTTTT. Its translation: CASRLSVGELFF. The chain has TRBV12-3 or TRBV12-4 and TRBJ2-2, with unresolved D. There are 12 residues in the CDR3. Trimming pared 6 bases from V and 7 bases from J, leaving 9 bases between.

The V gene is TRBV29-1, the J gene TRBJ2-4; D unresolved. Germline V gives CDR1 SQVTM, CDR2 ANQGSEA. Between the trimmed V and J ends, which lost 4 bases and 7 bases, there was a span of 11 bases. This CDR3 is built from 12 residues. CDR3 DNA sequence: TGCAGCGTTGTAACCGGGTTTAACATTCAGTACTTC. Its translation: CSVVTGFNIQYF.

This chain connects TRBV11-2 to TRBJ2-2, with D perhaps TRBD1 (6 bases). Trimming removed 1 base from V and 8 bases from J, with 14 bases in between. Germline CDR1 reads SGHAT; CDR2 reads FQNNGV. This CDR3 is 15 amino acids long. The CDR3 DNA is TGTGCCAGCAGCTTAGGTGGACAGAGTGGGGGGGAGCTGTTTTTT. Its translation is CASSLGGQSGGELFF.

As for this clone: This same CDR3 is encoded by further DNA sequences in the sample. The rearrangement uses TRBV7-3 and TRBJ2-1; 7 bases line up with TRBD2. The CDR3 totals 11 residues. Unmatched junction bases numbered 1, after V lost 4 bases and J lost 10 bases. Germline V CDR1 and CDR2: SGHTA, FQGTGA. This chain's CDR3 is CASSSGGEQFF. As DNA, the CDR3 is TGTGCCAGCAGCTCGGGAGGCGAGCAGTTCTTC.

The rearrangement joins TRBV5-6 to TRBJ2-3; no clear D gene. CDR3 length: 14 residues. The V end was cut by 0 bases, the J end by 2 bases, with 7 bases between. Germline CDR1 is SGHDT and CDR2 is YYEEEE. The CDR3 spells CASSLELFTDTQYF. The CDR3 DNA sequence: TGTGCCAGCAGCTTGGAACTATTCACAGATACGCAGTATTTT.

This clone turned up a few times. The chain links TRBV29-1 to TRBJ1-2, with D unclear. V lost 3 bases and J 3 bases, leaving 8 bases between the germline ends. The CDR3 extends over 12 amino acids. Germline V gives CDR1 SQVTM, CDR2 ANQGSEA. CDR3: CSVESSYYGYTF. For the CDR3, the DNA is TGCAGCGTTGAGTCCAGTTACTATGGCTACACCTTC.

The chain employs TRBV19 and TRBJ1-5; no clear D gene. The CDR3 sequence is 16 residues long. The V and J ends lost 2 bases and 2 bases respectively, with 13 bases between them. Germline V gene data show CDR1 as LNHDA and CDR2 as SQIVND (reference sequence). The CDR3 nucleotides are TGTGCCAGTAGTATACAGGTAGGGAGTGGCAATCAGCCCCAGCATTTT. It translates to CASSIQVGSGNQPQHF. The variable domain in full, with the rest retrieved from reference TRBV19 and TRBJ1-5, is DGGITQSPKYLFRKEGQNVTLSCEQNLNHDAMYWYRQDPGQGLRLIYYSQIVNDFQKGDIAEGYSVSREKKESFPLTVTSAQKNPTAFYLCASSIQVGSGNQPQHFGDGTRLSIL.

This chain joins TRBV7-9 and TRBJ2-7, with 7 bases that match TRBD2. The CDR3 length is 15 residues. V shed 1 base, J shed 5 bases, and the junction held 8 bases outside the gene matches. Germline CDR1 SEHNR, CDR2 FQNEAQ (reference sequence). The CDR3 DNA reads TGTGCCAGCAGCTTAGTCCTCGCGGGAGTACACGAGCAGTACTTC. Translation gives CASSLVLAGVHEQYF.